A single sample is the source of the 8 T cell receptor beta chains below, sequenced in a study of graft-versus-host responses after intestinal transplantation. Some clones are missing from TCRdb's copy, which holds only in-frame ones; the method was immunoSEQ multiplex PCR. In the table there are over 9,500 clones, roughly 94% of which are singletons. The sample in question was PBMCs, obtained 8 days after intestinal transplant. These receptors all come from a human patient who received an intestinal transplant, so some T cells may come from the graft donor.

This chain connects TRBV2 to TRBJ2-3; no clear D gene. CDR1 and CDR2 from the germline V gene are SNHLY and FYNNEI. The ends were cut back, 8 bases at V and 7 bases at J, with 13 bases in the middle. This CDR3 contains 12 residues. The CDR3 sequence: CASGRRTYTQYF. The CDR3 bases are TGTGCCAGCGGCCGTCGAACTTATACGCAGTATTTT. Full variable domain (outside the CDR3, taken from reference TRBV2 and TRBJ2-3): EPEVTQTPSHQVTQMGQEVILRCVPISNHLYFYWYRQILGQKVEFLVSFYNNEISEKSEIFDDQFSVERPDGSNFTLKIRSTKLEDSAMYFCASGRRTYTQYFGPGTRLTVL.

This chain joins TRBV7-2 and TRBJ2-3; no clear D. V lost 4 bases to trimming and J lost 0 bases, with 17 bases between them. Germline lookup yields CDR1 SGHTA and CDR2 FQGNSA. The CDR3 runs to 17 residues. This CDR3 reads CASSSPHLMSSTDTQYF. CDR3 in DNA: TGTGCCAGCAGCTCACCCCATCTCATGTCTAGCACAGATACGCAGTATTTT. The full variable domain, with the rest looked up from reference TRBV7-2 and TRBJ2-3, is GAGVSQSPSNKVTEKGKDVELRCDPISGHTALYWYRQSLGQGLEFLIYFQGNSAPDKSGLPSDRFSAERTGGSVSTLTIQRTQQEDSAVYLCASSSPHLMSSTDTQYFGPGTRLTVL.

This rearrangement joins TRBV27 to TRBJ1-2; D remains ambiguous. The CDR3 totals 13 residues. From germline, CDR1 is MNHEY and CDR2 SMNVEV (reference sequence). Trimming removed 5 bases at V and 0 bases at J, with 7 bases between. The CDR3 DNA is TGTGCCAGCAGTACCCAAGCTAACTATGGCTACACCTTC. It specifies CASSTQANYGYTF.

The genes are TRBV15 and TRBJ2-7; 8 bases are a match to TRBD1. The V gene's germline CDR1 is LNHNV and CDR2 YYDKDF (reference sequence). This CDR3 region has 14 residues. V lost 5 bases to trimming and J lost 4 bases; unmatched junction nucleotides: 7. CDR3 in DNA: TGTGCCACCAGCTCCACGACAGGGGATTACGAGCAGTACTTC. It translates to CATSSTTGDYEQYF. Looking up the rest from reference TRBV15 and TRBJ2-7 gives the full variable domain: DAMVIQNPRYQVTQFGKPVTLSCSQTLNHNVMYWYQQKSSQAPKLLFHYYDKDFNNEADTPDNFQSRRPNTSFCFLDIRSPGLGDTAMYLCATSSTTGDYEQYFGPGTRLTVT.

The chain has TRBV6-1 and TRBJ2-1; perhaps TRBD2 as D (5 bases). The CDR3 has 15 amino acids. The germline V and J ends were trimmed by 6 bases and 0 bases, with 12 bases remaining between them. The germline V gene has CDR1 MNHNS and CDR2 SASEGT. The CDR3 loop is CASRVGLSSYNEQFF. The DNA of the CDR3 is TGTGCCAGCAGGGTAGGACTTAGCTCCTACAATGAGCAGTTCTTC.

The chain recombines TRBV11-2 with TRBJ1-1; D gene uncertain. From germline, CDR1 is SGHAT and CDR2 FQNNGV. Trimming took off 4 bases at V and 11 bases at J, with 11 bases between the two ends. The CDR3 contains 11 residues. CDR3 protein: CASSWTEEAFF. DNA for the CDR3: TGTGCCAGCAGCTGGACGGAGGAGGCTTTCTTT. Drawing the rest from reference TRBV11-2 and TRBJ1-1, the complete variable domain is EAGVAQSPRYKIIEKRQSVAFWCNPISGHATLYWYQQILGQGPKLLIQFQNNGVVDDSQLPKDRFSAERLKGVDSTLKIQPAKLEDSAVYLCASSWTEEAFFGQGTRLTVV.

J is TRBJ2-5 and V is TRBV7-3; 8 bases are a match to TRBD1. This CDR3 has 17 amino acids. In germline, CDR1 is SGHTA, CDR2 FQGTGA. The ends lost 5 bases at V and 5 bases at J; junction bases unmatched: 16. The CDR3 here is CASSPTGTGKGMETQYF. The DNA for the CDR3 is TGTGCCAGCAGCCCAACCGGGACAGGTAAAGGCATGGAGACCCAGTACTTC.

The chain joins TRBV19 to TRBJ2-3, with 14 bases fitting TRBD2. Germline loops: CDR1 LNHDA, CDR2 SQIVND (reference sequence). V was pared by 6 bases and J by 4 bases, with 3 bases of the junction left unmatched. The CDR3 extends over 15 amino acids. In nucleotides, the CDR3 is TGTGCCAGTAGCGGGACTAGCGGGAGTCCAGATACGCAGTATTTT. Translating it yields CASSGTSGSPDTQYF.